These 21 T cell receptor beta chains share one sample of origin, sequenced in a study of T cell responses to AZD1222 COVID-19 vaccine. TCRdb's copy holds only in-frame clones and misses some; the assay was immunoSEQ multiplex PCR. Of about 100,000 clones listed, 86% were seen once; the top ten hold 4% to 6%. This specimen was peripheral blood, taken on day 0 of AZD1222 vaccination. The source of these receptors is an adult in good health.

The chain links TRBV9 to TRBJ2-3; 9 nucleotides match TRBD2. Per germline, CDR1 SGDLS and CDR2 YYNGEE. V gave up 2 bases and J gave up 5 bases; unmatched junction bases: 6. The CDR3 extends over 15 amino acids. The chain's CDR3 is CASSVAGGPVDTQYF. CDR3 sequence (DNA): TGTGCCAGCAGCGTGGCGGGGGGGCCGGTAGATACGCAGTATTTT.

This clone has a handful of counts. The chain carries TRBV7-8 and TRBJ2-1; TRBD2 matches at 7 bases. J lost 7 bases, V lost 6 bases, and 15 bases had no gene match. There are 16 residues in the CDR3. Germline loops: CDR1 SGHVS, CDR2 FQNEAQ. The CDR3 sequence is CASRKSYGGRANEQFF. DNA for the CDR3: TGTGCCAGCAGAAAGTCCTATGGCGGGAGAGCGAATGAGCAGTTCTTC.

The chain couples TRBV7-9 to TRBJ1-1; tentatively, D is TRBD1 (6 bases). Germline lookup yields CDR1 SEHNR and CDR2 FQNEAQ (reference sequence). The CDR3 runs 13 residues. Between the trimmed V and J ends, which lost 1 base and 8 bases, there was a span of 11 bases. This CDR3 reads CASSLGGPDEAFF. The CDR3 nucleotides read TGTGCCAGCAGCTTAGGGGGGCCCGACGAAGCTTTCTTT.

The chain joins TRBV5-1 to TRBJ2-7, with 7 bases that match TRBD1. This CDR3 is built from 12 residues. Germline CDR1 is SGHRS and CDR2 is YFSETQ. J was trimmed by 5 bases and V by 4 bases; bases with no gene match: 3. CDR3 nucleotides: TGCGCCAGCAGCCAGGGGGTCCACGAGCAGTACTTC. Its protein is CASSQGVHEQYF. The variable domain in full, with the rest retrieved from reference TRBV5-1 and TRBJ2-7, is KAGVTQTPRYLIKTRGQQVTLSCSPISGHRSVSWYQQTPGQGLQFLFEYFSETQRNKGNFPGRFSGRQFSNSRSEMNVSTLELGDSALYLCASSQGVHEQYFGPGTRLTVT.

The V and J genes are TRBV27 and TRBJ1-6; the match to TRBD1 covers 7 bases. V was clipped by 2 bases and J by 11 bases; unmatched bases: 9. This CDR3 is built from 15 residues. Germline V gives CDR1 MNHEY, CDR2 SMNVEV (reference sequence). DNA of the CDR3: TGTGCCAGCAGTTTAGCGACAGGGTCCATTACACCCCTCCACTTT. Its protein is CASSLATGSITPLHF.

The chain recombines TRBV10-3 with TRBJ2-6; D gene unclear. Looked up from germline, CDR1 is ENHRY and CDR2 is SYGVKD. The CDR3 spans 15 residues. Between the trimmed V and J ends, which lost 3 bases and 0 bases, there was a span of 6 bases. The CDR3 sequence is CAISEEDSGANVLTF. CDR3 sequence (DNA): TGTGCCATCAGTGAAGAAGACTCTGGGGCCAACGTCCTGACTTTC.

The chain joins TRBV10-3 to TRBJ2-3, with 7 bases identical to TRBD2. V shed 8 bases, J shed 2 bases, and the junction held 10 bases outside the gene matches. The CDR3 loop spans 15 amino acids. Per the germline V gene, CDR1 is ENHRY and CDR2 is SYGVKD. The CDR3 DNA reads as TGTGCCATCTCTACTAGCGAAACCTACACAGATACGCAGTATTTT. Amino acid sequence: CAISTSETYTDTQYF.

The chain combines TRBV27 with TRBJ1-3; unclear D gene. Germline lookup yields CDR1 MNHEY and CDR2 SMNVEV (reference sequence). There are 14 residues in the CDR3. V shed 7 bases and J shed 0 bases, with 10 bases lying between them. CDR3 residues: CASKVFPSGNTIYF. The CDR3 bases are TGTGCCAGCAAGGTATTTCCCTCTGGAAACACCATATATTTT.

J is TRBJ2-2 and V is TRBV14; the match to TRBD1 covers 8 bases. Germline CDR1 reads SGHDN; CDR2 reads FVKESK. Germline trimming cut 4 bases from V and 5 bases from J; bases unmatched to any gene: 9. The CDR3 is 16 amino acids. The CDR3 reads CASSPRQGADTGELFF. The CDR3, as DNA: TGTGCCAGCAGCCCGCGGCAGGGGGCGGATACCGGGGAGCTGTTTTTT. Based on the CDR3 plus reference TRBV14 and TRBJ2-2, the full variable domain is EAGVTQFPSHSVIEKGQTVTLRCDPISGHDNLYWYRRVMGKEIKFLLHFVKESKQDESGMPNNRFLAERTGGTYSTLKVQPAELEDSGVYFCASSPRQGADTGELFFGEGSRLTVL.

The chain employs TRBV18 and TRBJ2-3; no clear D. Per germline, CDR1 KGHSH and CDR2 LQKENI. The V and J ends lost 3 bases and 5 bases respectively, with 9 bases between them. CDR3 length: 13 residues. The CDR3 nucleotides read TGTGCCAGCTCACCGGCCAGGAAAGATACGCAGTATTTT. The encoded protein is CASSPARKDTQYF.

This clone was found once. CDR3 loop: CASSQWMRGRRSGELFF. In nucleotides, the CDR3 is TGTGCCAGCAGTCAGTGGATGCGGGGGCGCAGGTCCGGGGAGCTGTTTTTT. The V call is TRBV6-6, the J call TRBJ2-2; weak D call: TRBD2 (7 bases). V dropped 5 bases and J dropped 6 bases, with 22 bases sitting between them. The length of the CDR3 is 17 residues. Germline lookup yields CDR1 MNHNY and CDR2 SVGAGI (reference sequence).

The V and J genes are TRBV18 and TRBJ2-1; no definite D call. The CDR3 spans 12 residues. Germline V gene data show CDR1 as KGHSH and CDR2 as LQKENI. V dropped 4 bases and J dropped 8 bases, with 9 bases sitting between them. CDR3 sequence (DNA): TGTGCCAGCTCACTTATAGAATATGAGCAGTTCTTC. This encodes CASSLIEYEQFF. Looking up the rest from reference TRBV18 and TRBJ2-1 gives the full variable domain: NAGVMQNPRHLVRRRGQEARLRCSPMKGHSHVYWYRQLPEEGLKFMVYLQKENIIDESGMPKERFSAEFPKEGPSILRIQQVVRGDSAAYFCASSLIEYEQFFGPGTRLTVL.

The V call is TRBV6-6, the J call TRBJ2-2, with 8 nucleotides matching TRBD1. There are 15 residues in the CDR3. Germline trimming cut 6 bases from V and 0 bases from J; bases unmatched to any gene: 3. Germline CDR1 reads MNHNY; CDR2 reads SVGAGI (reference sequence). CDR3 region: CASSQTGANTGELFF. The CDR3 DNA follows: TGTGCCAGCAGCCAGACAGGGGCGAACACCGGGGAGCTGTTTTTT.

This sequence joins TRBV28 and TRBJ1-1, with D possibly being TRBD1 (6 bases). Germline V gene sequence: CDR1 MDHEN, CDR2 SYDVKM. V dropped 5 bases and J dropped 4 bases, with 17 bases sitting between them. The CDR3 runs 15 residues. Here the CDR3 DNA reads TGTGCCAGCAGTCCGGGGGCCAGGAGTATCACTGAAGCTTTCTTT. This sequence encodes CASSPGARSITEAFF.

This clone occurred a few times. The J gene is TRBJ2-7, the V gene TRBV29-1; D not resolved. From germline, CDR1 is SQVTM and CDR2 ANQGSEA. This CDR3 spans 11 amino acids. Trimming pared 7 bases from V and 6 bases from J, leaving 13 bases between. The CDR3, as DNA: TGCAGCGGTGTTTGGGTTTCCGAGCAGTACTTC. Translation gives CSGVWVSEQYF.

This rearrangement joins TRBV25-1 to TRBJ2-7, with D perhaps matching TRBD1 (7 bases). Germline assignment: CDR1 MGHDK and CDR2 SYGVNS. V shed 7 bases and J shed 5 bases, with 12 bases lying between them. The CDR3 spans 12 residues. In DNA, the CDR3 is TGTGCCAGCAACCAGGGGGGCCACGAGCAGTACTTC. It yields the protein CASNQGGHEQYF.

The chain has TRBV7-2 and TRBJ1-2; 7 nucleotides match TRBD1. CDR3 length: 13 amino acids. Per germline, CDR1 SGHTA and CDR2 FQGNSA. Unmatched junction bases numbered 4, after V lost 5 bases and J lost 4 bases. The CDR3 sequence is CASSEQGTYGYTF. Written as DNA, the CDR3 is TGTGCCAGCAGCGAACAGGGGACCTATGGCTACACCTTC.

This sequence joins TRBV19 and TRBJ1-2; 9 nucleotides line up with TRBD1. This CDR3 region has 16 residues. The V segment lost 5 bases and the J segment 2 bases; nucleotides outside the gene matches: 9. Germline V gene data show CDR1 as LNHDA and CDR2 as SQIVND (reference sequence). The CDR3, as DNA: TGTGCCAGTAGTCCAACCGGGACAGGGAAGAACTATGGCTACACCTTC. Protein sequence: CASSPTGTGKNYGYTF.

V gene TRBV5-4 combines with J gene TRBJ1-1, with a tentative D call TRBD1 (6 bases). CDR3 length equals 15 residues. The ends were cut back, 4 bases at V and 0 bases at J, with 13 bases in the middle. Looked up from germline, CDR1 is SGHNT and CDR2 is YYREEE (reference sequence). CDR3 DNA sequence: TGTGCCAGCAGCCGGGGCGGGGGGCTGAACACTGAAGCTTTCTTT. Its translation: CASSRGGGLNTEAFF. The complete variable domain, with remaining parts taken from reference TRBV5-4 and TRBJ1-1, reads ETGVTQSPTHLIKTRGQQVTLRCSSQSGHNTVSWYQQALGQGPQFIFQYYREEENGRGNFPPRFSGLQFPNYSSELNVNALELDDSALYLCASSRGGGLNTEAFFGQGTRLTVV.

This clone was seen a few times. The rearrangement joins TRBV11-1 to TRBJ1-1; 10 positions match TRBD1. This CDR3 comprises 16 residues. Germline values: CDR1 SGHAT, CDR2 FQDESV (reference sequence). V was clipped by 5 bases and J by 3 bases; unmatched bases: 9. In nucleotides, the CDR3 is TGTGCCAGCAGCAGCAGGGGACAGGGGTTAGACACTGAAGCTTTCTTT. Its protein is CASSSRGQGLDTEAFF.

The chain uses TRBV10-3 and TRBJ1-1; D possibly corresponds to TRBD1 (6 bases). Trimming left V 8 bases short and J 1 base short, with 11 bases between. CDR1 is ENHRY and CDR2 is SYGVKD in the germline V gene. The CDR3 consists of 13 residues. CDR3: CAIQGRWNTEAFF. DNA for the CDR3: TGTGCCATCCAGGGGAGGTGGAACACTGAAGCTTTCTTT.